A single sample is the source of the 13 T cell receptor beta chains below, sequenced in a study of beta chain features in type 1 diabetes. Broader study findings: Shorter TCRB CDR3s, moderately but significantly so, marked every one of the four CD4+ subsets in Type 1 diabetes patients.

The entirety of the isolated RNA underwent reverse transcription, so expressed TCRB transcripts were sequenced. The method was immunoSEQ multiplex PCR; TCRdb's version includes in-frame clones alone and lacks a portion of them. The sample consists of over 300,000 clones, roughly 8.8% of them appearing once. Their target antigens are unknown. The sample taken for sequencing was central memory CD4+ T cells from blood. The receptors were sampled from a man aged 30 to 39 with type 1 diabetes.

The chain uses TRBV5-4 and TRBJ2-4, with D hard to call. The CDR3 is 17 amino acids. Germline CDR1 and CDR2: SGHNT and YYREEE (reference sequence). The V and J ends lost 4 bases and 5 bases respectively, with 22 bases between them. The CDR3 reads CASSASSGRFSQNIQYF. CDR3 nucleotides: TGTGCCAGCAGCGCCTCGAGTGGGCGGTTTTCTCAAAACATTCAGTACTTC. The full variable domain, completed using reference TRBV5-4 and TRBJ2-4, is ETGVTQSPTHLIKTRGQQVTLRCSSQSGHNTVSWYQQALGQGPQFIFQYYREEENGRGNFPPRFSGLQFPNYSSELNVNALELDDSALYLCASSASSGRFSQNIQYFGAGTRLSVL.

V usage is TRBV7-9 and J usage is TRBJ2-5; TRBD1 or TRBD2 may be the D gene (6 bases each). Trimming shortened V by 2 bases and J by 4 bases, and 11 bases separated the two germline ends. Germline values: CDR1 SEHNR, CDR2 FQNEAQ (reference sequence). The CDR3 has 14 residues. The CDR3 here is CASSLRGAAETQYF. The CDR3 DNA reads TGTGCCAGCAGCTTAAGGGGGGCAGCAGAGACCCAGTACTTC.

This clone came up a few times. The chain links TRBV7-9 to TRBJ1-1; 8 bases align to TRBD1. This CDR3 has 16 amino acids. With 4 bases clipped from V and 1 base from J, the junction kept 8 bases outside the gene matches. CDR1 SEHNR and CDR2 FQNEAQ come from the germline V gene (reference sequence). The CDR3 protein is CASSSDRVYRNTEAFF. CDR3 in DNA: TGTGCCAGCAGCTCGGACAGGGTTTATAGGAACACTGAAGCTTTCTTT. The full variable domain, completed using reference TRBV7-9 and TRBJ1-1, is DTGVSQNPRHKITKRGQNVTFRCDPISEHNRLYWYRQTLGQGPEFLTYFQNEAQLEKSRLLSDRFSAERPKGSFSTLEIQRTEQGDSAMYLCASSSDRVYRNTEAFFGQGTRLTVV.

This clone has only a few counts. The V call is TRBV28, the J call TRBJ2-1; a possible D gene is TRBD2 (7 bases). The CDR3 sequence is 15 residues long. Looked up from germline, CDR1 is MDHEN and CDR2 is SYDVKM. Trimming stripped 2 bases from V and 3 bases from J, with 11 bases between. The CDR3 sequence: CASSLAGAIYNEQFF. The CDR3 bases are TGTGCCAGCAGTTTAGCGGGGGCGATCTACAATGAGCAGTTCTTC. Full variable domain (missing parts from reference TRBV28 and TRBJ2-1): DVKVTQSSRYLVKRTGEKVFLECVQDMDHENMFWYRQDPGLGLRLIYFSYDVKMKEKGDIPEGYSVSREKKERFSLILESASTNQTSMYLCASSLAGAIYNEQFFGPGTRLTVL.

There are a few counts of this clone. The same CDR3 is also encoded by other DNA sequences in this sample. The CDR3 spells CASSPQQNTEAFF. In DNA, the CDR3 is TGTGCCAGCAGCCCTCAGCAGAACACTGAAGCTTTCTTT. The chain combines TRBV7-9 with TRBJ1-1; D gene unclear. The CDR3 contains 13 residues. In germline, CDR1 is SEHNR, CDR2 FQNEAQ (reference sequence). V was pared by 5 bases and J by 1 base, with 8 bases between. Full variable domain (outside the CDR3, taken from reference TRBV7-9 and TRBJ1-1): DTGVSQNPRHKITKRGQNVTFRCDPISEHNRLYWYRQTLGQGPEFLTYFQNEAQLEKSRLLSDRFSAERPKGSFSTLEIQRTEQGDSAMYLCASSPQQNTEAFFGQGTRLTVV.

The chain carries TRBV10-3 and TRBJ2-3, with TRBD1 identical over 10 bases. The CDR3 is 14 residues long. V shed 3 bases and J 4 bases; nucleotides not matched to a gene: 1. The germline CDR1 and CDR2 sequences are ENHRY and SYGVKD. CDR3 sequence reads: CAISEDRGPDTQYF. CDR3 DNA sequence: TGTGCCATCAGTGAAGACAGGGGGCCAGATACGCAGTATTTT.

There are a few counts of this clone. The chain has TRBV18 and TRBJ2-3; no definite D call. Per germline, CDR1 KGHSH and CDR2 LQKENI. CDR3 length: 14 amino acids. The V end lost 3 bases, the J end lost 6 bases, and 13 bases lay between the germline ends. CDR3 DNA: TGTGCCAGCTCACCCGTTGGCAGTCCGGATACGCAGTATTTT. This sequence encodes CASSPVGSPDTQYF.

V gene TRBV29-1 combines with J gene TRBJ1-5; D gene uncertain. V was shortened by 1 base and J by 7 bases, with 11 bases between the two germline ends. Germline CDR1 and CDR2: SQVTM and ANQGSEA. The CDR3 loop spans 13 amino acids. The CDR3 nucleotides are TGCAGCGTTGAAGGTCAGGACGGCCAGCCCCAGCATTTT. Encoded protein: CSVEGQDGQPQHF.

This clone turned up a few times. J is TRBJ2-5 and V is TRBV9, with D perhaps TRBD2 (5 bases). Per the germline V gene, CDR1 is SGDLS and CDR2 is YYNGEE. The V and J ends lost 5 bases and 1 base respectively, with 12 bases between them. The CDR3 contains 14 residues. CDR3 protein: CASSSTGSQETQYF. The CDR3 nucleotides read TGTGCCAGCAGTTCCACGGGGTCCCAAGAGACCCAGTACTTC.

The table lists this clone with a few counts. The chain carries TRBV7-8 and TRBJ2-2; a weak D match, TRBD1 (6 bases). Trimming left V 5 bases short and J 1 base short, with 11 bases between. This CDR3 spans 15 amino acids. Germline V lookup: CDR1 SGHVS, CDR2 FQNEAQ. The CDR3 sequence: CASSPGVENTGELFF. For the CDR3, the DNA is TGTGCCAGCAGCCCAGGGGTTGAGAACACCGGGGAGCTGTTTTTT.

The CDR3 region is CASSPSRDSQETQYF. The DNA for the CDR3 is TGTGCCAGCAGTCCCTCCCGGGACAGCCAAGAGACCCAGTACTTC. V usage is TRBV6-1 and J usage is TRBJ2-5; 7 bases map to TRBD1. J was trimmed by 1 base and V by 5 bases; bases with no gene match: 7. The CDR3 consists of 15 residues. Germline-derived CDR1 and CDR2 are MNHNS and SASEGT.

This clone showed up many times. The CDR3 is CASSLRPGGKETQYF. CDR3 sequence (DNA): TGCGCCAGCAGCTTGCGCCCAGGGGGAAAGGAGACCCAGTACTTC. The chain couples TRBV5-1 to TRBJ2-5; 7 bases match TRBD1. V shed 1 base and J 5 bases; nucleotides not matched to a gene: 8. The germline CDR1 and CDR2 sequences are SGHRS and YFSETQ. This CDR3 is built from 15 residues.

There are a few counts of this clone. This sequence joins TRBV9 and TRBJ2-3, with 8 bases aligning to TRBD2. The CDR3 consists of 15 residues. With V trimmed by 4 bases and J by 6 bases, 10 bases remained unmatched. CDR1 and CDR2 from the germline V gene are SGDLS and YYNGEE. CDR3 residues: CASSPEPGGADTQYF. CDR3 nucleotides: TGTGCCAGCAGCCCCGAACCCGGGGGGGCGGATACGCAGTATTTT.